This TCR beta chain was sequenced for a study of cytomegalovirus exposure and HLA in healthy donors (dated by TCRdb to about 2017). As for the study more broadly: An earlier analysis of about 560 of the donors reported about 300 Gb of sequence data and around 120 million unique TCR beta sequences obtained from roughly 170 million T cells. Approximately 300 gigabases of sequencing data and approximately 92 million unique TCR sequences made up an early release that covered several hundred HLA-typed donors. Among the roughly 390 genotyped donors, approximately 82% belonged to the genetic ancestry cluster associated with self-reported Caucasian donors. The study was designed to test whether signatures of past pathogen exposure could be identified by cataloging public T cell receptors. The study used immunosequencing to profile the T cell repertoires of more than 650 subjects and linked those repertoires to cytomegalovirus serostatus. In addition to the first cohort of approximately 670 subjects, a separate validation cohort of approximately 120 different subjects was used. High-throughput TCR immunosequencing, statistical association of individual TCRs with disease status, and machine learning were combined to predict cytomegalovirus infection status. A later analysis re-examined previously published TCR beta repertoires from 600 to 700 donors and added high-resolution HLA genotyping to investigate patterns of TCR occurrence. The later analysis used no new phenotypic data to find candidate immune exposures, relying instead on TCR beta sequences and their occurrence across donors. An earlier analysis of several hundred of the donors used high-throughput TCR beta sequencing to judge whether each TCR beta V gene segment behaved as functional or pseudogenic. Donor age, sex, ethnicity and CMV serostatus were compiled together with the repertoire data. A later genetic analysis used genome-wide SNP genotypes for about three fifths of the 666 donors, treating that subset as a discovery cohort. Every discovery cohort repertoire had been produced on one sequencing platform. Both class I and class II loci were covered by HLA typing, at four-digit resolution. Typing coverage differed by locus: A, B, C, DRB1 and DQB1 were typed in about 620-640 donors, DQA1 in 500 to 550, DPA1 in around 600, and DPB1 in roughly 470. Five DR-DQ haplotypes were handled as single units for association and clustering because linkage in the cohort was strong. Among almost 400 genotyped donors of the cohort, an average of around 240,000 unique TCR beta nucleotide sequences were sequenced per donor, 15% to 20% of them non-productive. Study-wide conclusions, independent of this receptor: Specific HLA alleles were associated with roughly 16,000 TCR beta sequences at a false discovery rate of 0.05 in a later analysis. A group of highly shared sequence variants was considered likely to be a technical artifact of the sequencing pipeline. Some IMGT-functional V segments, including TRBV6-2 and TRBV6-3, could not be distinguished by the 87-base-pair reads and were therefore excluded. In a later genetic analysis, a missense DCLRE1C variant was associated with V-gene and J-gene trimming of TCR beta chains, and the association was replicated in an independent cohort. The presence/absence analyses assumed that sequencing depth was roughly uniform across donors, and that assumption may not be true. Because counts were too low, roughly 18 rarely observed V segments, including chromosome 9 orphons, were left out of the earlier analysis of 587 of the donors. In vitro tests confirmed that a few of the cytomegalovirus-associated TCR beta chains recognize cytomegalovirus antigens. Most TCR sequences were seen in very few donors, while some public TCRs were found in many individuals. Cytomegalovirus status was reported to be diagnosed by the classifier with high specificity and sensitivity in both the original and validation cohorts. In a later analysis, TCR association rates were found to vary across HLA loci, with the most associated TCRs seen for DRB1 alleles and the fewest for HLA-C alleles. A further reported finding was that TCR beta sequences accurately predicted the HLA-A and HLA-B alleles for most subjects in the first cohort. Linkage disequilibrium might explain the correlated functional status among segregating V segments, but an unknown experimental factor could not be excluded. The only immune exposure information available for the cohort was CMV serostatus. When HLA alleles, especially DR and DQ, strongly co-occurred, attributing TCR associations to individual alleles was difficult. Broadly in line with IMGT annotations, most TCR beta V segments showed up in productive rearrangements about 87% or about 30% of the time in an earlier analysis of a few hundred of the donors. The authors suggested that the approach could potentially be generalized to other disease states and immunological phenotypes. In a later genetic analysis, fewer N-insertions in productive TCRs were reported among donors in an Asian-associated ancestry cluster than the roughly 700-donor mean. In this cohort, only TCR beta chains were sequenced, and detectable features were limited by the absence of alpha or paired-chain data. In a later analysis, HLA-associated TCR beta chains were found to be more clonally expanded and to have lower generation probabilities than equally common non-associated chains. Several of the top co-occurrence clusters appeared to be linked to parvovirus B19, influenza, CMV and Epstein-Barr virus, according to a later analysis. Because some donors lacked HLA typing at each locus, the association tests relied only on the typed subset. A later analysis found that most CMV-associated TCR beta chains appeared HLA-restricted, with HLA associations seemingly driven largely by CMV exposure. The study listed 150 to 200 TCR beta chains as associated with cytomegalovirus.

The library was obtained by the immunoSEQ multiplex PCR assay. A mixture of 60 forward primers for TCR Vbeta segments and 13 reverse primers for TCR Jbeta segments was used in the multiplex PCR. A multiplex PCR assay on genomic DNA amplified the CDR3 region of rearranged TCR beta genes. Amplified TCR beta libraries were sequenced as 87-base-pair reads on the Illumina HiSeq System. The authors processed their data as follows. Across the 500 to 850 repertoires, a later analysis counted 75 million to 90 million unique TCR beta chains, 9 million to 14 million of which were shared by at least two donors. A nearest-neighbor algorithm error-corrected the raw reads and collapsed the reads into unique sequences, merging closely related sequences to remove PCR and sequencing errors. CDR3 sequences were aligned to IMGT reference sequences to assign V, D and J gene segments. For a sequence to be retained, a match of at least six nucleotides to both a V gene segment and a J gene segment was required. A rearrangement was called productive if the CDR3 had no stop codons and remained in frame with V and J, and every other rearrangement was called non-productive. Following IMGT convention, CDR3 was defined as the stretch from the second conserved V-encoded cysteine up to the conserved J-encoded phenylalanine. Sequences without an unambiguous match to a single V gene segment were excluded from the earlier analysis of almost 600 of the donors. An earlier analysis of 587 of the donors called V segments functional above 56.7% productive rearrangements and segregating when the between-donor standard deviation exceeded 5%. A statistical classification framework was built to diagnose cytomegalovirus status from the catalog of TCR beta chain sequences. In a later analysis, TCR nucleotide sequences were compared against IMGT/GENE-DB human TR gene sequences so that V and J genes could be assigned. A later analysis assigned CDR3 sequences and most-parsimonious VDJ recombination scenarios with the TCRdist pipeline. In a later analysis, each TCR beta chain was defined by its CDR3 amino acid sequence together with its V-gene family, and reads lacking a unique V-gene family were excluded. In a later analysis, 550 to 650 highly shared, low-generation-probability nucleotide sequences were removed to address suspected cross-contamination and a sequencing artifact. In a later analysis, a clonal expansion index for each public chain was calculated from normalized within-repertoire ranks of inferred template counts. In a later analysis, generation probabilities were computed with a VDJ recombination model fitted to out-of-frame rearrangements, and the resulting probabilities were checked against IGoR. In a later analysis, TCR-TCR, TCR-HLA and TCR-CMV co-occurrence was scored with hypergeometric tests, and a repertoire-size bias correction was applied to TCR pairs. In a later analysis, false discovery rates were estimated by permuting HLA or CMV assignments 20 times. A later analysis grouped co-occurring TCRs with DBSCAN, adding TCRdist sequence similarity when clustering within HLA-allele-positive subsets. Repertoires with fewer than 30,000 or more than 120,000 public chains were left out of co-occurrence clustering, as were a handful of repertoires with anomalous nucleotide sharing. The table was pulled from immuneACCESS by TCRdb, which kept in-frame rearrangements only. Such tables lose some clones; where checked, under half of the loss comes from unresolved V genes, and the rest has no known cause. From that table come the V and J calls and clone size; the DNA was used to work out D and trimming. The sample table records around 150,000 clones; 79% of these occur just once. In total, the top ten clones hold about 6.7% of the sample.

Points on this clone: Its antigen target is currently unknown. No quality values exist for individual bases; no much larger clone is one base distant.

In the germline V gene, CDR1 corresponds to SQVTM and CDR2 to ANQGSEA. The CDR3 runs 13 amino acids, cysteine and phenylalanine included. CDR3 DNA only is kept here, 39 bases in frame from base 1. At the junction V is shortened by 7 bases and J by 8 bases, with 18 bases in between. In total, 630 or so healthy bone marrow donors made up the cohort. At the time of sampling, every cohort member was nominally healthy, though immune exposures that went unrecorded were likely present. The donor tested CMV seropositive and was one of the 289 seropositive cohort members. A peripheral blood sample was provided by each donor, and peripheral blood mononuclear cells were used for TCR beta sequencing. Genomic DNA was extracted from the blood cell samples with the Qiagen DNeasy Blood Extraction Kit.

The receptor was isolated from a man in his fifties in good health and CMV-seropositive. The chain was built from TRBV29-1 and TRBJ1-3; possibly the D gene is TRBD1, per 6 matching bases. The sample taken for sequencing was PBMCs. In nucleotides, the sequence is TGCAGCGCTGCCGGGACGGGGGGCGACACCATATATTTT. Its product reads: CSAAGTGGDTIYF.